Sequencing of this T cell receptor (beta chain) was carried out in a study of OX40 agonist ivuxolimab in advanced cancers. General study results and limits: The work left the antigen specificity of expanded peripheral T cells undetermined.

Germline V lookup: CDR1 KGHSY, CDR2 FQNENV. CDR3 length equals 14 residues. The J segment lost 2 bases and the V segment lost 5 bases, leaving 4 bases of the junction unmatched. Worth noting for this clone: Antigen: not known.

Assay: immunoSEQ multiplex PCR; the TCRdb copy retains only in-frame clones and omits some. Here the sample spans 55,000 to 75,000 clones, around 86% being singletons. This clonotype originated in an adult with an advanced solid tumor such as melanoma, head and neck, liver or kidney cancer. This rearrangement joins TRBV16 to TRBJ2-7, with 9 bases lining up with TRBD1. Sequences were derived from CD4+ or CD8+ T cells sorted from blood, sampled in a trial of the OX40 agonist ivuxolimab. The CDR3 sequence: CASSKGTGTYEQYF. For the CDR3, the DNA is TGTGCCAGCAGCAAGGGGACAGGGACCTACGAGCAGTACTTC.